Shown below are 16 T cell receptor beta chains from a single sample sequenced in a study of beta chain features in type 1 diabetes. Isolated RNA was reverse transcribed in full, so expressed TCRB transcripts were sequenced. Data came from immunoSEQ multiplex PCR; TCRdb stores just in-frame clones and leaves some out. This table holds roughly 730,000 clones, 13% found once. Their antigens remain unidentified. Points from the study as a whole: Within each of all four CD4+ subsets, Type 1 diabetes patients had TCRB CDR3s that were moderately but significantly shorter.

The sample comprised naive CD4+ T cells from blood. Source of these receptors: a man aged 18 to 29 with type 1 diabetes.

The V and J genes are TRBV2 and TRBJ2-2; 7 bases are shared with TRBD2. The length of the CDR3 is 14 residues. Germline CDR1 is SNHLY and CDR2 is FYNNEI. V dropped 4 bases and J dropped 6; count of bases not matched to a gene: 5. The CDR3, as DNA: TGTGCCAGCAGTGTTGAGGGGAGGGCCGGGGAGCTGTTTTTT. It codes for CASSVEGRAGELFF. The full variable domain, its missing parts supplied by reference TRBV2 and TRBJ2-2, is EPEVTQTPSHQVTQMGQEVILRCVPISNHLYFYWYRQILGQKVEFLVSFYNNEISEKSEIFDDQFSVERPDGSNFTLKIRSTKLEDSAMYFCASSVEGRAGELFFGEGSRLTVL.

The chain employs TRBV27 and TRBJ1-5, with D possibly being TRBD1 (6 bases). The V end was cut by 0 bases, the J end by 4 bases, with 7 bases between. This CDR3 is built from 14 residues. CDR1 is MNHEY, CDR2 SMNVEV, per germline (reference sequence). The chain's CDR3 is CASSLSTGNQPQHF. CDR3 DNA: TGTGCCAGCAGTTTATCAACAGGGAATCAGCCCCAGCATTTT.

The genes are TRBV6-5 and TRBJ1-3, with D possibly being TRBD1 (6 bases). The CDR3 sequence is 15 residues long. CDR1 and CDR2 (germline): MNHEY, SVGAGI. Deletions cut 4 bases from V and 3 bases from J, with 13 bases between. The CDR3 sequence: CASSSVQGYGNTIYF. CDR3 bases: TGTGCCAGCAGTTCCGTACAGGGCTATGGAAACACCATATATTTT.

This chain joins TRBV4-1 and TRBJ1-1; no reliable D call. The germline V and J ends were trimmed by 3 bases and 1 base, with 12 bases remaining between them. Per germline, CDR1 MGHRA and CDR2 YSYEKL. This CDR3 is built from 15 residues. The CDR3 bases are TGCGCCAGCAGCCAGGGCAACACGGCGAACACTGAAGCTTTCTTT. It specifies CASSQGNTANTEAFF.

This clone was detected only a few times. CDR3 DNA sequence: TGTGCCAGCACCCAGGGGAGAGCCGGGGAGCTGTTTTTT. Protein sequence: CASTQGRAGELFF. The V call is TRBV11-2, the J call TRBJ2-2; D perhaps matches TRBD1 (6 bases). This CDR3 comprises 13 residues. CDR1 and CDR2 from the germline V gene are SGHAT and FQNNGV. V dropped 7 bases and J dropped 6 bases, with 12 bases sitting between them.

This clone was counted between two and nine times. The chain carries TRBV27 and TRBJ1-1; possibly TRBD1 for D (5 bases). The V and J ends lost 7 bases and 4 bases respectively, with 16 bases between them. Per germline, CDR1 MNHEY and CDR2 SMNVEV (reference sequence). The CDR3 covers 14 residues. CDR3 DNA: TGTGCCAGCACCAGATCCGTGGGGGGCACTGAAGCTTTCTTT. This codes for CASTRSVGGTEAFF.

About this clone itself: This CDR3 is also generated by other DNA sequences in the sample. This chain links TRBV30 with TRBJ1-1; D is undetermined. V dropped 2 bases and J dropped 2 bases, with 6 bases sitting between them. In germline, CDR1 is GTSNPN, CDR2 SVGIG (reference sequence). There are 12 residues in the CDR3. The CDR3 DNA reads TGTGCCTGGAGTAGGGAAAACACTGAAGCTTTCTTT. It translates to CAWSRENTEAFF.

The J gene is TRBJ1-3, the V gene TRBV5-4; 7 nucleotides match TRBD1. CDR1 is SGHNT, CDR2 YYREEE, per germline (reference sequence). With V trimmed by 2 bases and J by 3 bases, 5 bases remained unmatched. The length of the CDR3 is 15 residues. The CDR3 DNA is TGTGCCAGCAGCTTAGGCCAGGGGGTTGGAAACACCATATATTTT. Translating it yields CASSLGQGVGNTIYF. Full variable domain (outside the CDR3, taken from reference TRBV5-4 and TRBJ1-3): ETGVTQSPTHLIKTRGQQVTLRCSSQSGHNTVSWYQQALGQGPQFIFQYYREEENGRGNFPPRFSGLQFPNYSSELNVNALELDDSALYLCASSLGQGVGNTIYFGEGSWLTVV.

This clone was observed a handful of times. The chain employs TRBV12-5 and TRBJ2-2; 9 bases are a match to TRBD1. This CDR3 comprises 15 residues. V shed 0 bases and J 7 bases; nucleotides not matched to a gene: 3. The germline V gene encodes CDR1 LGHNT and CDR2 FRNRAP. CDR3 DNA: TGTGCTAGTGGTTTGGTCCCGACAGGGGGCGGGGAGCTGTTTTTT. Its protein is CASGLVPTGGGELFF.

In this sample, this clone turned up a few times. CDR3: CASNDPSTGQINYGYTF. CDR3 nucleotide sequence: TGTGCCAGCAACGACCCGAGTACGGGACAGATAAACTATGGCTACACCTTC. The rearrangement uses TRBV5-4 and TRBJ1-2; the match to TRBD1 covers 7 bases. J gave up 2 bases and V 6 bases, and 16 bases lay outside the gene matches. The germline CDR1 and CDR2 sequences are SGHNT and YYREEE (reference sequence). The CDR3 covers 17 residues.

This chain joins TRBV6-5 and TRBJ2-7; 9 positions agree with TRBD1. Germline trimming cut 6 bases from V and 5 bases from J; bases unmatched to any gene: 2. Germline CDR1 and CDR2: MNHEY and SVGAGI. The length of the CDR3 is 12 residues. Here the CDR3 reads CASRQGADEQYF. The CDR3 DNA is TGTGCCAGCAGACAGGGGGCCGACGAGCAGTACTTC.

This clone was counted only a few times. The CDR3 loop reads CASSQVRDSYQPGELFF. For the CDR3, the DNA is TGCGCCAGCAGCCAAGTTCGAGACAGCTACCAACCGGGGGAGCTGTTTTTT. The chain couples TRBV4-1 to TRBJ2-2; TRBD1 is a possible D gene (5 bases). The CDR3 is 17 residues long. Germline lookup yields CDR1 MGHRA and CDR2 YSYEKL. Trimming shortened V by 1 base and J by 8 bases, and 20 bases separated the two germline ends.

The chain carries TRBV7-9 and TRBJ2-1, with D perhaps given as TRBD1 or TRBD2 (5 bases each). The ends were cut back, 5 bases at V and 3 bases at J, with 17 bases in the middle. The CDR3 consists of 16 residues. Germline CDR1 and CDR2: SEHNR and FQNEAQ (reference sequence). CDR3 sequence: CASSRLPGTDYNEQFF. The CDR3 nucleotides are TGTGCCAGCAGCCGCCTTCCTGGGACGGACTACAATGAGCAGTTCTTC.

This clone appeared a few times. The rearrangement uses TRBV13 and TRBJ2-2; 7 nucleotides match TRBD1. From germline, CDR1 is PRHDT and CDR2 FYEKMQ (reference sequence). This CDR3 has 13 residues. J gave up 6 bases and V 5 bases, and 3 bases lay outside the gene matches. The CDR3 nucleotides are TGTGCCAGCAGCCGAGGACAGGCCGGGGAGCTGTTTTTT. Residues: CASSRGQAGELFF.

This clone was seen a few times. The gene calls are TRBV10-3 and TRBJ1-2, with 7 nucleotides matching TRBD1. V trimming: 5 bases; J trimming: 4 bases; junction bases outside the gene matches: 7. Germline values: CDR1 ENHRY, CDR2 SYGVKD. The CDR3 consists of 14 residues. The DNA of the CDR3 is TGTGCCATCAGTCCGGGACAGACATTCTATGGCTACACCTTC. This codes for CAISPGQTFYGYTF.

This clone was counted a few times. CDR3 bases: TGTGCCATCAGCCCCGGGTTGAATGAAAAACTGTTTTTT. This gives the protein CAISPGLNEKLFF. The chain recombines TRBV10-3 with TRBJ1-4; D not resolved. Germline V gives CDR1 ENHRY, CDR2 SYGVKD. The CDR3 loop spans 13 amino acids. V gave up 6 bases and J gave up 5 bases, with 10 bases separating them.